The 10 T cell receptor beta chains in this list originate from one sample, sequenced in a study of blood T cells in healthy people across ages. For the second PCR, which ran for about 7 to 11 cycles, a sample-barcoded 5' primer and a J-beta primer mix were used. TCRdb reanalysed the 5' RACE reads using MiXCR and keeps one entry per CDR3 protein. The repertoire consists of 650,000 to 1,000,000 distinct CDR3 sequences, with around 50% occurring once and the leading ten covering roughly 20%. The sequenced sample was blood. The receptors were gathered from a man older than 75 in good health.

The chain combines TRBV20-1 with TRBJ2-1; TRBD2 agrees at 8 bases. CDR1 and CDR2 from the germline V gene are DFQATT and SNEGSKA (reference sequence). This CDR3 region has 15 residues. The V gene end was trimmed by 1 base and the J gene end by 2 bases; junction bases not matched to a gene: 4. CDR3 in amino acids: CSARAAAGAYNEQFF. The CDR3 nucleotides are TGCAGTGCTAGAGCGGCAGCGGGGGCCTACAATGAGCAGTTCTTC.

The V call is TRBV15, the J call TRBJ1-2; D call uncertain. The ends were cut back, 0 bases at V and 4 bases at J, with 12 bases in the middle. CDR3 size: 15 residues. CDR1 is LNHNV and CDR2 is YYDKDF in the germline V gene (reference sequence). CDR3 sequence reads: CATSRDSNGLYGYTF. CDR3 nucleotides: TGTGCCACCAGCAGAGATAGTAACGGCCTCTATGGCTACACCTTC.

This clonotype was picked up many times. The chain uses TRBV10-3 and TRBJ2-3; 8 bases map to TRBD2. The CDR3 is made up of 17 amino acids. The trim removed 2 bases at V and 3 bases at J, leaving 10 bases unmatched. Germline values: CDR1 ENHRY, CDR2 SYGVKD. In DNA, the CDR3 is TGTGCCATCAGTGAGCGGTCGACGGGAGGGCGTACAGATACGCAGTATTTT. Its protein is CAISERSTGGRTDTQYF.

This clonotype was counted between two and nine times. The V and J genes are TRBV4-3 and TRBJ2-1; 9 nucleotides agree with TRBD1. The CDR3 totals 15 residues. V gave up 5 bases and J gave up 10 bases; unmatched junction bases: 12. From germline, CDR1 is LGHNA and CDR2 YSLEER. Here the CDR3 DNA reads TGCGCCAGCAGCTTAGGGACAGGGAGGTTCAGCGAGCAGTTCTTC. Protein: CASSLGTGRFSEQFF.

The chain couples TRBV6-2 or TRBV6-3 to TRBJ2-5; TRBD1 might be the D (6 bases). The CDR3 has 13 amino acids. V lost 6 bases, J lost 1 base, and 9 bases lay in between. CDR1 is MNHEY and CDR2 is SVGEGT in the germline V gene. CDR3 sequence: CASRDSPQETQYF. CDR3 DNA sequence: TGTGCCAGCAGGGACAGTCCCCAAGAGACCCAGTACTTC.

The genes are TRBV20-1 and TRBJ1-1; D is unclear. Per the germline V gene, CDR1 is DFQATT and CDR2 is SNEGSKA (reference sequence). This CDR3 has 13 amino acids. Trimming pared 1 base from V and 5 bases from J, leaving 11 bases between. CDR3 amino acids: CSARGPLGTEAFF. The CDR3 bases are TGCAGTGCTAGAGGACCGCTAGGGACTGAAGCTTTCTTT.

This clonotype was counted between two and nine times. V and J are TRBV20-1 and TRBJ2-7; 7 bases line up with TRBD2. J was trimmed by 1 base and V by 6 bases; bases with no gene match: 3. This CDR3 has 12 amino acids. Germline CDR1 is DFQATT and CDR2 is SNEGSKA (reference sequence). The CDR3 loop is CSAQLASYEQYF. CDR3 in DNA: TGCAGTGCGCAACTAGCGTCCTACGAGCAGTACTTC.

There are a few counts of this clonotype. The chain recombines TRBV29-1 with TRBJ1-1, with D possibly TRBD1 on 5 matching bases. V lost 7 bases and J lost 8, with 14 bases in between. CDR3 length equals 11 residues. Germline CDR1 reads SQVTM; CDR2 reads ANQGSEA. The chain's CDR3 is CSALRDVEAFF. CDR3 sequence (DNA): TGCAGCGCCCTCCGGGACGTGGAAGCTTTCTTT.

This clonotype was counted a few times. The chain recombines TRBV20-1 with TRBJ2-7, with D perhaps being TRBD1 or TRBD2 (5 bases each). From germline, CDR1 is DFQATT and CDR2 SNEGSKA (reference sequence). Trimming shortened V by 3 bases and J by 3 bases, and 12 bases separated the two germline ends. The length of the CDR3 is 13 residues. As DNA, the CDR3 is TGCAGTGCTAGCCTCGGGACGGGCTACGAGCAGTACTTC. This encodes CSASLGTGYEQYF.

Of note for this clonotype: No conserved phenylalanine or tryptophan is present at the end of the CDR3, so a read error is the likely explanation. The chain carries TRBV13 and TRBJ2-1, with D possibly being TRBD2 (6 bases). CDR1 is PRHDT, CDR2 FYEKMQ, per germline (reference sequence). The V gene lost 5 bases and the J gene lost 4 bases, with 15 bases spanning the gap. The length of the CDR3 is 15 residues. The CDR3 DNA reads TGTGCCAGCAGCCACGAGGGACTCCCATACAATGAGCAGTTCCTC. It codes for CASSHEGLPYNEQFL.